This TCR beta chain originates from a study of human T cells and chemical hapten exposure. Study overall: The patients, most of them female, presented with alopecia areata, totalis or universalis. Study-wide points: Compared with pre-sensitization or healthy control sets, expanded TCRs clustered more.

Remarks on this clonotype: Its antigen remains unidentified.

In the authors' methods: Sampled TCR counts reached a median of approximately 94,000 per sample, with values ranging from roughly 20,000 to 750,000. TCRdb used MiXCR to reprocess the RACE reads, holding one entry per CDR3 protein. These V and J calls derive from TCRdb rather than the authors' analysis. The table has under 200,000 distinct CDR3 sequences, roughly 26% seen once. CDR3 length: 15 amino acids. The V gene lost 1 base and the J gene lost 2 bases, with 11 bases spanning the gap. Germline V gives CDR1 SGHTA, CDR2 FQGNSA. Time point denoted: patch test 3, about 24 weeks after DPC sensitization. As to treatment: therapeutic diphenylcyclopropenone sensitization with weekly scalp DPC.

The sequencing here drew on whole blood, taken in connection with sensitization to the hapten diphenylcyclopropenone (DPC). The sequence was obtained from a woman between 18 and 30 years old with alopecia areata. Some clones in this sample may be carry-over from other donors' samples. The chain employs TRBV7-2 and TRBJ1-1; D ambiguous. CDR3 loop: CASSLGSRSNTEAFF. CDR3 coding DNA: TGTGCCAGCAGCTTAGGCAGTAGATCCAACACTGAAGCTTTCTTT.